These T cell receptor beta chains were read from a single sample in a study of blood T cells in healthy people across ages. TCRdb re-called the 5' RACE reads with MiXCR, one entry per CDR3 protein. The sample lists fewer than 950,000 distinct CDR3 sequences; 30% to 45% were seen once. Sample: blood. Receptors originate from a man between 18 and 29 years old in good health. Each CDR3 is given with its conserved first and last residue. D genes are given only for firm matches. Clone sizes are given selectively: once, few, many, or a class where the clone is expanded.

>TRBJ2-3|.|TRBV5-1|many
TGCGCCAGCAGCTTGGTTTTTGGTGGGGCAGATACGCAGTATTTT
CASSLVFGGADTQYF
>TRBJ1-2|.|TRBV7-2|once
TGTGCCAGCTGGATCGGCAGGAACTATGGCTACACCTTC
CASWIGRNYGYTF
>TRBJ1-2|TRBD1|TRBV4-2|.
TGTGCCAGCAGCCAAGATTTACGAGACAGGGTGTTGTATAGCTACACCTTC
CASSQDLRDRVLYSYTF
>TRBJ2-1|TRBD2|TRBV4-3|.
TGCGCCAGCAGCCAACGTGCCATATGGCGGGGGGCGGTCAATGAGCAGTTCTTC
CASSQRAIWRGAVNEQFF
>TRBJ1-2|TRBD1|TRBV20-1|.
TGCAGTGCTATGCCGGGACAGGGGATCTATGGCTACACCTTC
CSAMPGQGIYGYTF
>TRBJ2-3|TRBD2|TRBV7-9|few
TGTGCCAGCAGCCACCTGACTAGCGGGGGCACAGATACGCAGTATTTT
CASSHLTSGGTDTQYF
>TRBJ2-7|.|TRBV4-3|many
TGCGCCAGCAGCCAAGACTGGACAGCACTTTACGAGCAGTACTTC
CASSQDWTALYEQYF
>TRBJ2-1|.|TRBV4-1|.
TGCGCCAGCAGAGAAATTGTCGGGGTTCAGGGCAATGAGCAGTTCTTC
CASREIVGVQGNEQFF
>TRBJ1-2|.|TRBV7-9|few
TGTGCCAGCAGCTTAGCGGGGAGGGAAGTCGTGCATGGCTACACCTTC
CASSLAGREVVHGYTF
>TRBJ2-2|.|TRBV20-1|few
TGCAGTGCTAGACAAGGGAGAGCCACCGGGGAGCTGTTTTTT
CSARQGRATGELFF
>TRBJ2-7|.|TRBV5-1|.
TGCGCCAGCAACGTCCAAAACCCGTCCTACAATGAGCAGTACTTC
CASNVQNPSYNEQYF
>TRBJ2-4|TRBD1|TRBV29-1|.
TGCAGCGTTTCGATGGGACAGGGAATCATTCAGTACTTC
CSVSMGQGIIQYF
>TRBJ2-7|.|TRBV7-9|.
TGTGCCAGCAGCTTACTAGACCTTGACGACGAGCAGTACTTC
CASSLLDLDDEQYF
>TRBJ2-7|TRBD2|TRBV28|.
TGTGCCAGCAGTTCGAGCGGGAGTTTTTATAACGAGCAGTACTTC
CASSSSGSFYNEQYF
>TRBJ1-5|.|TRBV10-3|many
TGTGCCATCAATGGACAGCGAAATCAGCCCCAGCATTTT
CAINGQRNQPQHF
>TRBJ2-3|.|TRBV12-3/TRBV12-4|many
TGTGCCAGCACCCAACGGGGCGCAGATACGCAGTATTTT
CASTQRGADTQYF
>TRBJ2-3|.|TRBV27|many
TGTGCCAGCAGTTTGAGGGCCTTTGATACGCAGTATTTT
CASSLRAFDTQYF
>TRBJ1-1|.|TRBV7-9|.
TGTGCCAGCAGCTTAGATGGGGCAGGGGCGGAAGCTTTCTTT
CASSLDGAGAEAFF
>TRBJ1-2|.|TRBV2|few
TGTGCCAGCAGTGTAGACAGTTTCTATGGCTACACCTTC
CASSVDSFYGYTF
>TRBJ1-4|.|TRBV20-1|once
TGCGGTGCTAGGTTAGGAGAAAAACTGTTTTTT
CGARLGEKLFF
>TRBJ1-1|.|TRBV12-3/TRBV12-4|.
TGTGCCAGCGCTGCGGCCATGAACACTGAAGCTTTCTTT
CASAAAMNTEAFF
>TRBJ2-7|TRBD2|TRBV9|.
TGTGCCAGCAGCGCGGGACTAGCGGGGGCTTCCTACAATGAGCAGTACTTC
CASSAGLAGASYNEQYF
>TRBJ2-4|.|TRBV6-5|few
TGTGCCAGCGGGACTTCCACGGGGAACATTCAGTACTTC
CASGTSTGNIQYF
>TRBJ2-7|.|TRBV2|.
TGTGCCACCTCAAGAGCTAAAGTAAGGGCCTACGAGCAGTACTTC
CATSRAKVRAYEQYF
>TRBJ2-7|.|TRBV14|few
TGTGCCAGCAGCCAAGCCTTTGGGTCGTCCTACGAGCAGTACTTC
CASSQAFGSSYEQYF
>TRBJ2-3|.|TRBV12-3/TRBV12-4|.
TGTACCAGCAGCCCGGCCATCGCCCAGAATACGCAGTATTTT
CTSSPAIAQNTQYF
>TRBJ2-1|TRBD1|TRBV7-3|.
TGTGCCAGCAGCGCCCCGGGACAGGAGCAGTTCTTC
CASSAPGQEQFF